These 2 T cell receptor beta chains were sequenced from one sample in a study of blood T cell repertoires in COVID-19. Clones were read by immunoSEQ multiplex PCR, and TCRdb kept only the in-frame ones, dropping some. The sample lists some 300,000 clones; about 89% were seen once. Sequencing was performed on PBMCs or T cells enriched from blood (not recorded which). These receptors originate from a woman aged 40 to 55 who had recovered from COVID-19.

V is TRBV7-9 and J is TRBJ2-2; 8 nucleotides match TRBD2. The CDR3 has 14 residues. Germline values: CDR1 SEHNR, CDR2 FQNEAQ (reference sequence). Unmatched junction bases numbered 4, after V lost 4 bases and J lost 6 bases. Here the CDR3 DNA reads TGTGCCAGCAGCTACGGACTAGCCCCCGGGGAGCTGTTTTTT. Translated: CASSYGLAPGELFF.

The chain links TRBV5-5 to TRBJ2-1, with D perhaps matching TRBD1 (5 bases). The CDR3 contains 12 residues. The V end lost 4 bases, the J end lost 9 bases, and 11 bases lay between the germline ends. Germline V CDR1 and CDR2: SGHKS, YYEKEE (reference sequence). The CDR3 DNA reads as TGTGCCAGCAGCCAATGGGGCGGTGAGCAGTTCTTC. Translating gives CASSQWGGEQFF.